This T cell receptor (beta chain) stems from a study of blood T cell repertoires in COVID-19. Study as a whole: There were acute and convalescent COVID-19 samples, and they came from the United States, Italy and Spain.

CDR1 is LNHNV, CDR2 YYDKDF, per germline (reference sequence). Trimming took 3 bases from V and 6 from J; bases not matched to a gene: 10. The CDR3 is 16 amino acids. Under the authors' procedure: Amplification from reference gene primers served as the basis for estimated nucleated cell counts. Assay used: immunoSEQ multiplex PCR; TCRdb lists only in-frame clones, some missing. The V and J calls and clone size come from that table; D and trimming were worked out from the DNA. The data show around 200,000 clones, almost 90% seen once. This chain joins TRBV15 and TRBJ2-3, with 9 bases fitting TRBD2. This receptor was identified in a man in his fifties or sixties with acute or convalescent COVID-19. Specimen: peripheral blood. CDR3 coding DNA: TGTGCCACCAGCAGGAATGCAGCGGGAGGAGGGGATACGCAGTATTTT. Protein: CATSRNAAGGGDTQYF.